The 32 T cell receptor beta chains presented below share a single source sample, sequenced in a study of tumor and adjacent non-tumor tissue in lung cancer. No cell sorting was done before RNA was extracted from the tissue. TCRbeta libraries were built with three rounds of nested PCR, modified from ARM-PCR. TCRdb re-called the multiplex PCR reads through MiXCR, storing one row per CDR3 protein. In the table there are about 110,000 distinct CDR3 sequences, roughly 77% of which are singletons. Sequenced sample: lung tumor tissue. The receptors originated from a woman aged 55-70 years with non-small cell lung cancer.

About this clonotype: A junction boundary mismatches the germline segment, possibly from a read error. This rearrangement joins TRBV28 to TRBJ2-5; 8 bases agree with TRBD1. Looked up from germline, CDR1 is MDHEN and CDR2 is SYDVKM. CDR3 length equals 17 residues. In DNA form, the CDR3 reads TGTGCCGGCAGTCTACAACTCGGACAGGGCAACCAAGAGACCCAGTACTTC. This translates into CAGSLQLGQGNQETQYF.

This clonotype was seen a handful of times. A junction end diverges from the germline sequence, so it may reflect a read error. The chain joins TRBV11-2 to TRBJ1-5; D perhaps matches TRBD1 (5 bases). The CDR3 loop spans 13 amino acids. The germline V gene encodes CDR1 SGHAT and CDR2 FQNNGV. This chain's CDR3 is CVSSLGERQPQHF. The CDR3 DNA follows: TGTGTCAGCAGTTTAGGGGAACGACAGCCCCAGCATTTT.

Of note for this clonotype: The conserved phenylalanine or tryptophan is not found at the CDR3 terminus, so this likely reflects a read error. No DNA is shown, since the ends of the CDR3 on it are uncertain; the CDR3 is the one TCRdb lists. The chain couples TRBV6-1 to TRBJ2-1; whether TRBD2, the table's D call, matches the DNA was not checked. Germline loops: CDR1 MNHNS, CDR2 SASEGT. With termini counted, the CDR3 has 13 amino acids. CDR3 amino acids: CASIFAGSNERFL.

With respect to this clonotype: One end of the junction does not line up with germline, which may come from a read error. The rearrangement uses TRBV5-1 and TRBJ2-2; D unclear. CDR1 and CDR2 (germline): SGHRS, YFSETQ. There are 14 residues in the CDR3. The CDR3 DNA is TGCGTCAGCTGCTTAAGAGAGAACACCGGGGAGCTGTTTTTT. Residues: CVSCLRENTGELFF.

J is TRBJ2-5 and V is TRBV13; 7 bases match TRBD1. Germline V lookup: CDR1 PRHDT, CDR2 FYEKMQ (reference sequence). V lost 5 bases and J lost 4; bases outside the gene matches: 7. The CDR3 is made up of 14 amino acids. For the CDR3, the DNA is TGTGCCAGCAGCACAAGACAGGGAGCAGAGACCCAGTACTTC. Translation: CASSTRQGAETQYF.

This sequence joins TRBV28 and TRBJ2-6; no clear D gene. Germline CDR1 and CDR2: MDHEN and SYDVKM. This CDR3 region has 17 residues. Between the trimmed V and J ends, which lost 7 bases and 0 bases, there was a span of 16 bases. CDR3 DNA sequence: TGTGCCAGCACTCCCCGCTCAATTTTCTCTGGGGCCAACGTCCTGACTTTC. Protein product: CASTPRSIFSGANVLTF.

The chain recombines TRBV5-1 with TRBJ2-1; possible D gene TRBD2, 6 bases. Germline assignment: CDR1 SGHRS and CDR2 YFSETQ. V was clipped by 1 base and J by 6 bases, with 14 bases between them. This CDR3 comprises 15 residues. In DNA, the CDR3 is TGCGCCAGCAGCTTGAGGGCGCAGGGAGGCAATGAGCAGTTCTTC. Its translation: CASSLRAQGGNEQFF.

The J gene is TRBJ2-1, the V gene TRBV4-2; TRBD2 matches at 7 bases. Germline V gives CDR1 LGHNA, CDR2 YNFKEQ. The trim removed 0 bases at V and 4 bases at J, leaving 6 bases unmatched. This CDR3 region has 16 residues. The CDR3 reads CASSQDSGMGYNEQFF. CDR3 nucleotides: TGTGCCAGCAGCCAAGACAGCGGGATGGGGTACAATGAGCAGTTCTTC.

This clonotype was observed at least ten times. The rearrangement uses TRBV6-1 and TRBJ1-5; D is uncertain. Deletions cut 2 bases from V and 3 bases from J, with 14 bases between. Germline CDR1 reads MNHNS; CDR2 reads SASEGT. The CDR3 is made up of 16 amino acids. The CDR3 coding sequence is TGTGCCAGCAGTGAATCCCAGGCGAGGAACAATCAGCCCCAGCATTTT. This sequence encodes CASSESQARNNQPQHF.

Comments on this clonotype: Its ends do not fully match the called genes, so a read error is possible. The V and J genes are TRBV19 and TRBJ2-1, with D unresolved. Looked up from germline, CDR1 is LNHDA and CDR2 is SQIVND (reference sequence). CDR3 size: 13 residues. The CDR3 DNA is TGTGCCAGTGGTATGTGGTGGGACAATGAGCAGTTCTTC. Residues: CASGMWWDNEQFF.

This clonotype was seen only a few times. The chain combines TRBV11-3 with TRBJ2-3; D assignment may be TRBD1 or TRBD2 (5 bases each). Looked up from germline, CDR1 is SGHNT and CDR2 is YENEEA. The CDR3 is 16 residues long. The V end lost 0 bases, the J end lost 2 bases, and 12 bases lay between the germline ends. CDR3: CASSLEPGPYTDTQYF. CDR3 sequence (DNA): TGTGCCAGCAGCTTAGAGCCGGGACCTTACACAGATACGCAGTATTTT.

This clonotype was observed a single time. With a much larger clone just one base away, this may be a read error. The chain couples TRBV4-1 to TRBJ1-5; D is unresolved. The CDR3 covers 15 residues. Trimming stripped 0 bases from V and 3 bases from J, with 9 bases between. Looked up from germline, CDR1 is MGHRA and CDR2 is YSYEKL. Here the CDR3 reads CASSQDLWSNQPQHF. In DNA, the CDR3 is TGCGCCAGCAGCCAAGATCTATGGTCCAATCAGCCCCAGCATTTT.

As concerns this clonotype: An end of the junction differs from the germline gene, which may be a read error. The chain joins TRBV5-6 to TRBJ1-6; perhaps TRBD1 as D (6 bases). Germline CDR1 is SGHDT and CDR2 is YYEEEE. The CDR3 is 16 amino acids. The CDR3: CASSPPGANLNSPFHF. DNA for the CDR3: TGTGCCAGTAGCCCGCCGGGGGCAAACCTTAATTCACCCTTCCACTTT.

Of note for this clonotype: This may come from a read error, since a much larger clone is one base off. The chain links TRBV12-3 or TRBV12-4 to TRBJ1-1; D is undetermined. This CDR3 spans 12 amino acids. The CDR3 coding sequence is TGTGCCAACAGTTCCGGTCCCACTGAAGCTTTCTTT. This gives the protein CANSSGPTEAFF.

Note on this clonotype: At one of its ends the junction is not consistent with the germline gene, which may arise from a read error. The V call is TRBV5-5, the J call TRBJ2-5; the D is unclear. The CDR3 is 15 amino acids. From germline, CDR1 is SGHKS and CDR2 YYEKEE (reference sequence). The CDR3 region is CANSFLGETQETQYF. CDR3 bases: TGTGCCAACAGCTTCCTCGGCGAGACACAAGAGACCCAGTACTTC.

This clonotype has more than one count but fewer than ten. A much larger clonotype is one base distant, so this may be a read error. The chain links TRBV29-1 to TRBJ1-1; D call uncertain. CDR1 is SQVTM and CDR2 is ANQGSEA in the germline V gene. CDR3 length: 11 residues. The V and J ends lost 4 bases and 3 bases respectively, with 6 bases between them. CDR3 DNA: TGCAGCGTTGTCATGGACACTGAAGCTTTCTTT. Amino acid sequence: CSVVMDTEAFF.

Regarding this clonotype: An end of the junction differs from the germline gene, which may be a read error. The chain employs TRBV11-1 and TRBJ2-3; perhaps TRBD2 as D (5 bases). CDR3 size: 15 residues. Germline-derived CDR1 and CDR2 are SGHAT and FQDESV (reference sequence). CDR3 in amino acids: CASRDQFSSTDTQYF. For the CDR3, the DNA is TGTGCCAGCAGGGACCAGTTCTCTAGCACAGATACGCAATATTTT.

As concerns this clonotype: This sequence may be a read error, since a much larger clone differs from it by one base. The chain employs TRBV5-1 and TRBJ2-5, with D tentatively TRBD1 (6 bases). With 4 bases removed from V and 7 bases from J, the gap between germline ends came to 17 bases. The CDR3 is made up of 14 amino acids. Germline V lookup: CDR1 SGHRS, CDR2 YFSETQ. CDR3 bases: TGCGCCAGCAGCCCCCGGGAACAGGGTGGGACCCAGTACTTC. Translation: CASSPREQGGTQYF. Looking up the rest from reference TRBV5-1 and TRBJ2-5 gives the full variable domain: KAGVTQTPRYLIKTRGQQVTLSCSPISGHRSVSWYQQTPGQGLQFLFEYFSETQRNKGNFPGRFSGRQFSNSRSEMNVSTLELGDSALYLCASSPREQGGTQYFGPGTRLLVL.

The chain combines TRBV20-1 with TRBJ1-5; 7 bases align to TRBD1. Germline loops: CDR1 DFQATT, CDR2 SNEGSKA (reference sequence). The junction had 30 bases not matched to a gene; V was cut back by 0 bases and J by 16 bases. The CDR3 length is 19 residues. CDR3 region: CSARDITAGGSASNQLQHF. The DNA for the CDR3 is TGCAGTGCTAGAGATATAACGGCAGGGGGTTCGGCTAGCAATCAGCTCCAACATTTT.

A note on this clonotype: Since a much larger clone is just one base distant, this may be a read error. This chain links TRBV20-1 with TRBJ2-2; D perhaps matches TRBD2 (6 bases). Trimming left V 6 bases short and J 5 bases short, with 13 bases between. This CDR3 spans 13 amino acids. Germline CDR1 reads DFQATT; CDR2 reads SNEGSKA (reference sequence). The CDR3 protein is CSALAGMTGELFF. The CDR3 nucleotides read TGCAGTGCCCTTGCGGGGATGACCGGGGAGCTGTTTTTT.

As to this clonotype: One end of the junction does not line up with germline, which may come from a read error. The J gene is TRBJ2-7, the V gene TRBV20-1; TRBD2 matches at 10 bases. The CDR3 runs 18 residues. Germline V gene lookup returns CDR1 DFQATT and CDR2 SNEGSKA (reference sequence). CDR3: CSALPASGSAVGSYEQNF. The CDR3 nucleotides are TGCAGTGCGCTACCGGCTAGCGGGAGTGCTGTAGGCTCCTACGAGCAGAACTTC.

This sequence joins TRBV5-1 and TRBJ2-3; D may be TRBD2 (7 bases). V dropped 4 bases and J dropped 7 bases, with 22 bases sitting between them. This CDR3 has 16 residues. CDR1 is SGHRS, CDR2 YFSETQ, per germline. CDR3 region: CASSQGEGGAANTQYF. DNA for the CDR3: TGCGCCAGCAGCCAAGGGGAAGGGGGGGCCGCAAATACGCAGTATTTT.

Comment on this clonotype: A much larger clone differs by one base, so this may be a read error. The DNA for the CDR3 is TGCAGTGTTAGAGAGGGGGCGAACACTGAAGCTTTCTTT. Its translation: CSVREGANTEAFF. The chain joins TRBV20-1 to TRBJ1-1; 7 bases agree with TRBD1. Germline CDR1 is DFQATT and CDR2 is SNEGSKA (reference sequence). The CDR3 runs 13 residues.

Regarding this clonotype: A far larger clone is one nucleotide away, so this likely arose from a read error. The chain couples TRBV20-1 to TRBJ1-1, with unresolved D. The CDR3 length is 11 residues. Per germline, CDR1 DFQATT and CDR2 SNEGSKA (reference sequence). DNA of the CDR3: TGCCGTGCTATTGGGGACACTGAAGCTTTCTTT. As protein: CRAIGDTEAFF.

This clonotype was seen once. The chain joins TRBV30 to TRBJ1-5; D remains ambiguous. Germline V CDR1 and CDR2: GTSNPN, SVGIG (reference sequence). This CDR3 spans 12 amino acids. V gave up 6 bases and J gave up 5 bases, with 11 bases separating them. The CDR3 region is CACRWHDQPQHF. The CDR3 DNA sequence: TGTGCCTGCAGGTGGCATGATCAGCCCCAGCATTTT. The entire variable domain, with the rest obtained from reference TRBV30 and TRBJ1-5, is as follows: SQTIHQWPATLVQPVGSPLSLECTVEGTSNPNLYWYRQAAGRGLQLLFYSVGIGQISSEVPQNLSASRPQDRQFILSSKKLLLSDSGFYLCACRWHDQPQHFGDGTRLSIL.

The CDR3 loop is CASSHTTRDPGNTIYF. In DNA form, the CDR3 reads TGTGCCAGCAGTCACACGACCAGGGACCCTGGAAACACCATATATTTT. This sequence joins TRBV6-5 and TRBJ1-3, with D maybe TRBD1 (5 bases). The V gene lost 5 bases and the J gene lost 2 bases, with 16 bases spanning the gap. The CDR3 runs to 16 residues. CDR1 and CDR2 from the germline V gene are MNHEY and SVGAGI.

The chain couples TRBV20-1 to TRBJ2-2; 8 nucleotides match TRBD2. Germline V CDR1 and CDR2: DFQATT, SNEGSKA (reference sequence). This CDR3 has 18 residues. The V and J ends lost 1 base and 7 bases, in that order; junction bases with no gene match: 17. CDR3 nucleotide sequence: TGCAGTGCTAGAGCTGGACTAGCTGATCCAGGGGTTATCGGGGAGCTGTTTTTT. The encoded protein is CSARAGLADPGVIGELFF.

In the case of this clonotype: An end of the junction does not agree with germline; a read error may underlie this. The chain joins TRBV20-1 to TRBJ2-7, with D perhaps matching TRBD1 (6 bases). This CDR3 contains 15 residues. CDR1 is DFQATT, CDR2 SNEGSKA, per germline (reference sequence). CDR3 region: CNASPLRGGSHEQYF. The CDR3 region has the DNA TGCAATGCTTCCCCCCTACGAGGGGGATCCCACGAGCAGTACTTC.

Points on this clonotype: Possible read error: a much larger clone is one base away. The chain recombines TRBV6-6 with TRBJ1-1; a possible D gene is TRBD1 (6 bases). The ends were cut back, 7 bases at V and 4 bases at J, with 16 bases in the middle. The germline V gene has CDR1 MNHNY and CDR2 SVGAGI (reference sequence). The CDR3 consists of 14 residues. The DNA of the CDR3 is TGTGCCAGCACTCCGACAGGAGAAAGCACTGAAGCTTTCTTT. Its translation: CASTPTGESTEAFF.

To note about this clonotype: The germline gene is not matched at one end of the junction; a read error may be the cause. The CDR3 nucleotides read TGCAGTGCGGGAGGGGGTGGGGCCAACATCCTCACTTTC. Amino acids: CSAGGGGANILTF. The chain couples TRBV20-1 to TRBJ2-6, with D possibly TRBD2 on 7 matching bases. Germline V CDR1 and CDR2: DFQATT, SNEGSKA (reference sequence). There are 13 residues in the CDR3.

This clonotype has a count of ten or more. CDR3 loop: CSAKKRGLSNEQYF. DNA of the CDR3: TGCAGTGCCAAAAAGAGGGGGCTTAGCAACGAGCAGTACTTC. The chain links TRBV20-1 to TRBJ2-7, with 7 bases lining up with TRBD1. Germline V gene sequence: CDR1 DFQATT, CDR2 SNEGSKA (reference sequence). The V gene end was trimmed by 6 bases and the J gene end by 5 bases; junction bases not matched to a gene: 13. The CDR3 runs 14 residues.

A remark on this clonotype: Given a much more abundant clone one base away, this may be a read error. The chain links TRBV20-1 to TRBJ1-1, with D perhaps matching TRBD1 (6 bases). The CDR3 consists of 13 residues. The germline V gene encodes CDR1 DFQATT and CDR2 SNEGSKA (reference sequence). The CDR3 protein is CSAREGANTDAFF. As DNA, the CDR3 is TGCAGTGCTAGAGAGGGGGCGAACACTGACGCTTTCTTT.